The subject of this entry is one TCR beta chain. The antigen is not known. The sample originates from a study of T cell responses to AZD1222 COVID-19 vaccine. The length of the CDR3 is 16 residues. V dropped 0 bases and J dropped 1 base, with 12 bases sitting between them. From germline, CDR1 is SGHNT and CDR2 YYREEE (reference sequence). Study-level findings and limits: Most donors were white British and more were female, and clonal diversity was possibly underestimated. Close to half of all spike-specific TCRs reportedly target regions of the variants that are unmutated. Rises in breadth and depth of Spike-specific TCRs came after two AZD1222 doses. No day 14 peak samples; only post-peak repertoires were characterized.

Clones were read by immunoSEQ multiplex PCR, and TCRdb kept only the in-frame ones, dropping some. The sample carries about 150,000 clones, around 85% recorded once. The source is an adult who had recovered from COVID-19. This chain uses TRBV5-4 with TRBJ2-3, with D possibly TRBD1 on 6 matching bases. The specimen comprised peripheral blood, sampled after recovery from COVID-19. The CDR3 here is CASSLARGLGTDTQYF. CDR3 coding DNA: TGTGCCAGCAGCTTGGCCAGGGGCTTGGGCACAGATACGCAGTATTTT.